This entry describes one T cell receptor beta chain. This entry belongs to a study of blood T cell repertoires in COVID-19. Across the study: Some COVID-19 samples were acute and others convalescent; all came from the United States, Italy and Spain. Nucleic acid was either cDNA or gDNA, and it came from T cells, B-cell-depleted T cells, or PBMCs.

Enrolment of Seattle patients took place during active infection, and they were followed longitudinally. As originally analysed: The authors estimated nucleated cell counts from reference gene primer amplification. Libraries were prepared by immunoSEQ multiplex PCR; TCRdb keeps only in-frame clonotypes and omits some of them. Clonal size and the V and J genes are those of that table, whereas D and trimming came from the DNA. The sample carries about 130,000 clones, about 74% recorded once. V was pared by 0 bases and J by 4 bases, with 10 bases between. Germline lookup yields CDR1 MNHNS and CDR2 SASEGT. This CDR3 contains 14 residues.

Sequenced: peripheral blood. The TCR was taken from a man at least 80 years old with COVID-19, enrolled during active disease. The rearrangement joins TRBV6-1 to TRBJ2-7, with D perhaps matching TRBD1 (5 bases). Here the CDR3 reads CASSEAAGPYEQYF. CDR3 coding DNA: TGTGCCAGCAGTGAAGCGGCAGGGCCATACGAGCAGTACTTC.